Each of the 12 T cell receptor beta chains below was sequenced from the same sample in a study of blood T cell repertoires in COVID-19. TCRdb's table, derived via immunoSEQ multiplex PCR, lists solely in-frame clones and lacks some. Of 55,000 to 90,000 clones listed, more than 75% are singletons. The sample consisted of peripheral blood. The receptors shown here come from a human donor in a cohort sampled during active COVID-19.

In regard to this clone: One end of the junction fails to match germline, which may point to a read error. This sample also contains other DNA sequences that code for the same CDR3. The chain is built from TRBV7-2 and TRBJ2-7, with a weak D call TRBD1 (5 bases). CDR3 size: 13 residues. Germline V gene sequence: CDR1 SGHTA, CDR2 FQGNSA. In DNA form, the CDR3 reads TGTGCCAGTAGCTTAAGGGGCGCCTACGAGCAGTACTTC. Encoded protein: CASSLRGAYEQYF.

This sequence joins TRBV6-6 and TRBJ2-1, with 10 bases fitting TRBD2. The CDR3 length is 16 residues. The V gene end was trimmed by 2 bases and the J gene end by 8 bases; junction bases not matched to a gene: 9. The V gene's germline CDR1 is MNHNY and CDR2 SVGAGI (reference sequence). The DNA for the CDR3 is TGTGCCAGCAGTTACCCGAGGACAGCGGGAGGGCATGAGCAGTTCTTC. It encodes CASSYPRTAGGHEQFF.

The chain links TRBV12-3 or TRBV12-4 to TRBJ1-1; maybe TRBD1 (6 bases). This CDR3 is 11 amino acids long. The CDR3 DNA is TGTGCGACCAGGGGTAGCACTGAAGCTTTCTTT. Encoded protein: CATRGSTEAFF.

The chain joins TRBV5-6 to TRBJ1-5, with D possibly TRBD1 on 6 matching bases. Germline V lookup: CDR1 SGHDT, CDR2 YYEEEE. This CDR3 comprises 14 residues. V lost 0 bases and J 6 bases, leaving 10 bases between the germline ends. The chain's CDR3 is CASSLGRGGQPQHF. The CDR3 DNA is TGTGCCAGCAGCTTGGGCAGGGGCGGTCAGCCCCAGCATTTT.

This clone came up once. V and J are TRBV5-4 and TRBJ2-1; 12 bases are shared with TRBD2. J was trimmed by 5 bases and V by 4 bases; bases with no gene match: 4. The CDR3 covers 15 residues. CDR1 is SGHNT, CDR2 YYREEE, per germline (reference sequence). This CDR3 reads CASSNLAGGNNEQFF. The CDR3 DNA sequence: TGTGCCAGCAGCAATCTAGCGGGAGGGAACAATGAGCAGTTCTTC.

The rearrangement joins TRBV3-1 (or the pseudogene TRBV3-2) to TRBJ2-2; D gene uncertain. The CDR3 consists of 13 residues. The germline gives CDR1 LGHDT, CDR2 YNNKEL (reference sequence). Trimming took off 1 base at V and 6 bases at J, with 6 bases between the two ends. CDR3 protein: CASSQGAPGELFF. The CDR3 DNA is TGTGCCAGCAGCCAAGGGGCTCCCGGGGAGCTGTTTTTT.

This sequence joins TRBV5-1 and TRBJ2-1; 13 positions agree with TRBD2. The CDR3 is 17 amino acids. Trimming removed 3 bases from V and 8 bases from J; junction bases left unmatched: 11. Germline assignment: CDR1 SGHRS and CDR2 YFSETQ. The CDR3 nucleotides read TGCGCCAGCAGCTCACTAGCGGGAGGGCCTCGGGGTGATGAGCAGTTCTTC. Amino acid sequence: CASSSLAGGPRGDEQFF.

The chain has TRBV19 and TRBJ1-2; no reliable D call. Germline V gene lookup returns CDR1 LNHDA and CDR2 SQIVND (reference sequence). This CDR3 is 13 amino acids long. V was cut by 3 bases and J by 10 bases, with 15 bases left in between. The CDR3 bases are TGTGCCAGTAGTATTCGGCCAGAGGGATCCTACACCTTC. Translation: CASSIRPEGSYTF.

This chain joins TRBV18 and TRBJ1-1; TRBD1 matches 7 bases. V was pared by 1 base and J by 5 bases, with 4 bases of the junction left unmatched. This CDR3 is 14 amino acids long. CDR1 is KGHSH and CDR2 is LQKENI in the germline V gene. As DNA, the CDR3 is TGTGCCAGCTCACCACGACAGGGTAGGACTGAAGCTTTCTTT. Protein sequence: CASSPRQGRTEAFF. Full variable domain (remainder filled in from reference TRBV18 and TRBJ1-1): NAGVMQNPRHLVRRRGQEARLRCSPMKGHSHVYWYRQLPEEGLKFMVYLQKENIIDESGMPKERFSAEFPKEGPSILRIQQVVRGDSAAYFCASSPRQGRTEAFFGQGTRLTVV.

The chain recombines TRBV12-3 or TRBV12-4 with TRBJ2-1; D may be TRBD2 (7 bases). The CDR3 has 13 residues. The V gene lost 5 bases and the J gene lost 8 bases, with 13 bases spanning the gap. CDR3 residues: CASSLLRGHEQFF. As DNA, the CDR3 is TGTGCCAGCAGTCTGCTGCGGGGGCATGAGCAGTTCTTC.

The gene calls are TRBV12-3 or TRBV12-4 and TRBJ1-1; D unresolved. Trimming left V 7 bases short and J 7 bases short, with 16 bases between. The CDR3 sequence is 13 residues long. The CDR3 spells CASKVRVSSEAFF. The CDR3 nucleotides read TGTGCCAGCAAAGTTCGGGTCAGTAGTGAAGCTTTCTTT.

V is TRBV27 and J is TRBJ1-1, with D maybe TRBD1 (5 bases). Germline loops: CDR1 MNHEY, CDR2 SMNVEV (reference sequence). The V end lost 5 bases, the J end lost 5 bases, and 15 bases lay between the germline ends. The CDR3 consists of 14 residues. The CDR3 sequence is CASSPGGRWTEAFF. The DNA of the CDR3 is TGTGCCAGCAGTCCGGGGGGTAGATGGACTGAAGCTTTCTTT.